This entry describes one TCR beta chain. The data stem from a study of PD-L1 blockade in urothelial cancer. Background on the study: Reported median T cell count for blood samples was more than 140,000.

For each patient, 1 to 8 samples were obtained, pretreatment and on-treatment. Libraries were prepared by immunoSEQ multiplex PCR; TCRdb keeps only in-frame clonotypes and omits some of them. The sample holds roughly 25,000 clones, less than 90% seen once. This CDR3 is 15 amino acids long. Germline CDR1 KGHSH, CDR2 LQKENI. Between the trimmed V and J ends, which lost 6 bases and 4 bases, there was a span of 18 bases. The chain joins TRBV18 to TRBJ1-2; no clear D gene. The origin of this receptor is an older man with urothelial cancer. This sample comprised PBMCs, obtained around atezolizumab (anti-PD-L1) treatment. The CDR3 sequence: CASSVTGSGVYGYTF. CDR3 DNA sequence: TGTGCCAGCTCTGTTACTGGGAGCGGCGTCTATGGCTACACCTTC.